Below are 27 T cell receptor beta chains sequenced from a single sample in a study of somatic mutations in cytotoxic T cells in rheumatoid arthritis. The protocol was immunoSEQ multiplex PCR, while the TCRdb copy is restricted to in-frame clones and leaves out a portion. The table lists some 10,000 clones, 70% to 85% of them singletons. Sequencing input: CD8+ T cells sorted from blood. The receptors stem from a woman aged 60-75 years with rheumatoid arthritis.

V is TRBV7-8 and J is TRBJ2-3; 10 bases map to TRBD2. Germline V gene sequence: CDR1 SGHVS, CDR2 FQNEAQ. Trimming at V came to 3 bases and at J to 3 bases, leaving 6 bases not matched to a gene. The CDR3 is made up of 16 amino acids. This chain's CDR3 is CASSFLAGEGTDTQYF. The DNA of the CDR3 is TGTGCCAGCAGCTTCCTAGCGGGAGAAGGGACAGATACGCAGTATTTT. Complete variable domain (other parts from reference TRBV7-8 and TRBJ2-3): GAGVSQSPRYKVAKRGQDVALRCDPISGHVSLFWYQQALGQGPEFLTYFQNEAQLDKSGLPSDRFFAERPEGSVSTLKIQRTQQEDSAVYLCASSFLAGEGTDTQYFGPGTRLTVL.

The chain carries TRBV11-3 and TRBJ2-1; TRBD2 aligns across 8 bases. Germline assignment: CDR1 SGHNT and CDR2 YENEEA. The V segment lost 5 bases and the J segment 0 bases; nucleotides outside the gene matches: 3. The CDR3 totals 15 residues. The CDR3 bases are TGTGCCAGCAGCCCCGGGACTAGCTCCTACAATGAGCAGTTCTTC. Amino acid sequence: CASSPGTSSYNEQFF. The full variable domain, in which reference TRBV11-3 and TRBJ2-1 provide the parts outside the CDR3, is EAGVVQSPRYKIIEKKQPVAFWCNPISGHNTLYWYLQNLGQGPELLIRYENEEAVDDSQLPKDRFSAERLKGVDSTLKIQPAELGDSAVYLCASSPGTSSYNEQFFGPGTRLTVL.

The rearrangement joins TRBV5-1 to TRBJ2-7, with D tentatively TRBD2 (5 bases). This CDR3 is 14 amino acids long. CDR1 is SGHRS and CDR2 is YFSETQ in the germline V gene. Trimming pared 5 bases from V and 1 base from J, leaving 13 bases between. CDR3 bases: TGCGCCAGCAGGCGGGCAGAAGGATCCTACGAGCAGTACTTC. It translates to CASRRAEGSYEQYF.

This chain connects TRBV21-1 to TRBJ1-6; the D call in the table, TRBD1, was not verified against the DNA. TRBV21-1 is marked as a pseudogene. The CDR3 consists of 14 residues. The DNA of the CDR3 is TGTGCCAGCAGCAAGCGACAGGCATATTGTACCCTCCACTTT. Residues: CASSKRQAYCTLHF.

The gene calls are TRBV29-1 and TRBJ2-1, with 8 bases matching TRBD2. The V gene end was trimmed by 7 bases and the J gene end by 6 bases; junction bases not matched to a gene: 11. Germline CDR1 and CDR2: SQVTM and ANQGSEA. This CDR3 comprises 14 residues. The CDR3 DNA sequence: TGCAGCGCCTCCGGGGGGGAGTATAGCAATGAGCAGTTCTTC. Protein product: CSASGGEYSNEQFF.

V gene TRBV7-9 combines with J gene TRBJ2-5, with a tentative D call TRBD2 (7 bases). Germline CDR1 and CDR2: SEHNR and FQNEAQ (reference sequence). The CDR3 has 15 amino acids. V dropped 4 bases and J dropped 4 bases, with 16 bases sitting between them. The CDR3, as DNA: TGTGCCAGCAGCTCGAACCTAGGGGGGGGAGAGACCCAGTACTTC. This gives the protein CASSSNLGGGETQYF.

The V gene is TRBV7-8, the J gene TRBJ2-2; 8 bases match TRBD2. CDR1 SGHVS and CDR2 FQNEAQ come from the germline V gene. Germline trimming cut 5 bases from V and 1 base from J; bases unmatched to any gene: 0. The CDR3 length is 14 residues. The CDR3, as DNA: TGTGCCAGCAGCACTAGCGGGAACACCGGGGAGCTGTTTTTT. Amino acid sequence: CASSTSGNTGELFF. Using reference TRBV7-8 and TRBJ2-2 for the parts outside the CDR3, the full variable domain is GAGVSQSPRYKVAKRGQDVALRCDPISGHVSLFWYQQALGQGPEFLTYFQNEAQLDKSGLPSDRFFAERPEGSVSTLKIQRTQQEDSAVYLCASSTSGNTGELFFGEGSRLTVL.

This clone turned up a few times. This chain uses TRBV28 with TRBJ2-2; the match to TRBD2 covers 8 bases. J gave up 1 base and V 5 bases, and 6 bases lay outside the gene matches. CDR1 is MDHEN, CDR2 SYDVKM, per germline. The CDR3 has 16 amino acids. The CDR3 bases are TGTGCCAGCAGTACGGATAGCGGGGAGAACACCGGGGAGCTGTTTTTT. This translates into CASSTDSGENTGELFF.

The chain has TRBV6-5 and TRBJ1-1, with 7 bases identical to TRBD1. CDR3 length equals 15 residues. CDR1 is MNHEY, CDR2 SVGAGI, per germline. V was clipped by 0 bases and J by 8 bases; unmatched bases: 9. The CDR3 protein is CASSYSNKGAGEAFF. In DNA, the CDR3 is TGTGCCAGCAGTTACTCGAATAAGGGGGCCGGAGAAGCTTTCTTT.

The genes are TRBV5-8 and TRBJ1-2; TRBD1 might be the D (5 bases). Per germline, CDR1 SGHTS and CDR2 YDEGEE. This CDR3 is built from 18 residues. Between the trimmed V and J ends, which lost 2 bases and 0 bases, there was a span of 20 bases. CDR3 DNA: TGTGCCAGCAGCTTTTACCCCAGGGTATCGACGGCTAACTATGGCTACACCTTC. Amino acid sequence: CASSFYPRVSTANYGYTF.

The chain has TRBV6-9 and TRBJ1-4; D gene ambiguous. This CDR3 comprises 15 residues. The germline V and J ends were trimmed by 3 bases and 0 bases, with 8 bases remaining between them. The germline V gene has CDR1 MNHGY and CDR2 SVAAGI. CDR3 region: CASSYLASTNEKLFF. The DNA for the CDR3 is TGTGCCAGCAGTTACCTGGCCTCAACTAATGAAAAACTGTTTTTT.

This clone was seen more than once but under ten times. The chain carries TRBV28 and TRBJ2-1; unclear D gene. The V end lost 7 bases, the J end lost 5 bases, and 12 bases lay between the germline ends. The CDR3 loop spans 13 amino acids. Germline CDR1 and CDR2: MDHEN and SYDVKM. CDR3 in amino acids: CASTFGYDNEQFF. CDR3 nucleotides: TGTGCCAGCACCTTCGGGTACGACAATGAGCAGTTCTTC.

The chain recombines TRBV2 with TRBJ1-2; 9 bases line up with TRBD1. The CDR3 is 14 residues long. Germline CDR1 is SNHLY and CDR2 is FYNNEI. V shed 3 bases, J shed 6 bases, and the junction held 5 bases outside the gene matches. CDR3 in amino acids: CASSDTDRGNGYTF. CDR3 nucleotides: TGTGCCAGCAGTGACACCGACAGGGGGAATGGCTACACCTTC.

CDR3 protein: CASSLEGQSNEQFF. CDR3 in DNA: TGTGCCAGCAGTTTAGAGGGACAGTCAAATGAGCAGTTCTTC. The V call is TRBV27, the J call TRBJ2-1; 7 bases match TRBD1. CDR3 length: 14 residues. Germline CDR1 reads MNHEY; CDR2 reads SMNVEV (reference sequence). Germline trimming cut 2 bases from V and 7 bases from J; bases unmatched to any gene: 5.

This clone was seen more than once but under ten times. The chain has TRBV30 and TRBJ2-2; 8 bases fit TRBD1. Trimming removed 6 bases from V and 0 bases from J; junction bases left unmatched: 9. The germline gives CDR1 GTSNPN, CDR2 SVGIG (reference sequence). The CDR3 loop spans 16 amino acids. The CDR3 DNA reads as TGTGCCTGCCTACAGGGGGAATACGCGAACACCGGGGAGCTGTTTTTT. It codes for CACLQGEYANTGELFF.

This clone is a singleton in its sample. The DNA for the CDR3 is TGTGCCAGCTCCAGGACTAGCGGGATTCAAGAGACCCAGTACTTC. Amino acid sequence: CASSRTSGIQETQYF. The V call is TRBV11-2, the J call TRBJ2-5; 12 nucleotides match TRBD2. CDR1 and CDR2 from the germline V gene are SGHAT and FQNNGV. The V gene end was trimmed by 8 bases and the J gene end by 2 bases; junction bases not matched to a gene: 6. The CDR3 is 15 residues long.

The J gene is TRBJ1-1, the V gene TRBV7-9, with D possibly TRBD1 on 5 matching bases. CDR1 is SEHNR and CDR2 is FQNEAQ in the germline V gene (reference sequence). This CDR3 is 15 amino acids long. With 5 bases removed from V and 5 bases from J, the gap between germline ends came to 18 bases. CDR3 nucleotides: TGTGCCAGCAGCCTCCCCGGGGCCGGAGGGACTGAAGCTTTCTTT. This encodes CASSLPGAGGTEAFF.

The CDR3 is CASSPNYRELFF. The CDR3 DNA is TGCGCCAGCAGTCCAAACTACAGGGAGCTGTTTTTT. The V call is TRBV5-1, the J call TRBJ2-2; D call uncertain. The germline gives CDR1 SGHRS, CDR2 YFSETQ. The CDR3 covers 12 residues. V was pared by 5 bases and J by 9 bases, with 11 bases between. Supplemented by reference TRBV5-1 and TRBJ2-2, the full variable domain reads KAGVTQTPRYLIKTRGQQVTLSCSPISGHRSVSWYQQTPGQGLQFLFEYFSETQRNKGNFPGRFSGRQFSNSRSEMNVSTLELGDSALYLCASSPNYRELFFGEGSRLTVL.

The chain recombines TRBV9 with TRBJ2-1; TRBD2 agrees at 7 bases. This CDR3 region has 15 residues. The V and J ends lost 0 bases and 4 bases, in that order; junction bases with no gene match: 4. Per germline, CDR1 SGDLS and CDR2 YYNGEE. CDR3 loop: CASSVGSREYNEQFF. CDR3 nucleotides: TGTGCCAGCAGCGTAGGATCGCGGGAGTACAATGAGCAGTTCTTC.

The chain is built from TRBV27 and TRBJ2-1; perhaps TRBD2 as D (6 bases). The germline V gene encodes CDR1 MNHEY and CDR2 SMNVEV (reference sequence). Deletions cut 2 bases from V and 7 bases from J, with 12 bases between. This CDR3 is 14 amino acids long. The CDR3 region is CASSLRGTLNEQFF. The CDR3 region has the DNA TGTGCCAGCAGTTTACGCGGGACCTTGAATGAGCAGTTCTTC.

The chain is built from TRBV28 and TRBJ2-3; 8 bases fit TRBD1. The V and J ends lost 5 bases and 8 bases, in that order; junction bases with no gene match: 12. This CDR3 comprises 15 residues. From germline, CDR1 is MDHEN and CDR2 SYDVKM. The CDR3 sequence: CASSQGAGDVGTQYF. The CDR3 nucleotides read TGTGCCAGCAGTCAGGGGGCAGGGGATGTGGGTACGCAGTATTTT.

This chain joins TRBV28 and TRBJ2-1; D is unclear. The germline V gene encodes CDR1 MDHEN and CDR2 SYDVKM. V lost 6 bases and J lost 0, with 18 bases in between. The CDR3 has 17 amino acids. The DNA for the CDR3 is TGTGCCAGCAGCTCGTTGAGACGGTACAGCTCCTACAATGAGCAGTTCTTC. It codes for CASSSLRRYSSYNEQFF. Using reference TRBV28 and TRBJ2-1 for the parts outside the CDR3, the full variable domain is DVKVTQSSRYLVKRTGEKVFLECVQDMDHENMFWYRQDPGLGLRLIYFSYDVKMKEKGDIPEGYSVSREKKERFSLILESASTNQTSMYLCASSSLRRYSSYNEQFFGPGTRLTVL.

The chain uses TRBV6-1 and TRBJ2-1; 8 positions match TRBD2. V dropped 1 base and J dropped 6; count of bases not matched to a gene: 5. This CDR3 is built from 15 residues. Germline CDR1 MNHNS, CDR2 SASEGT. CDR3 loop: CASSEEEAGGNEQFF. CDR3 DNA: TGTGCCAGCAGTGAAGAGGAGGCGGGAGGCAATGAGCAGTTCTTC.

V gene TRBV7-6 combines with J gene TRBJ2-1, with TRBD2 matching over 11 bases. The ends lost 1 base at V and 3 bases at J; junction bases unmatched: 11. Per the germline V gene, CDR1 is SGHVS and CDR2 is FNYEAQ. The CDR3 is 19 residues long. The CDR3 protein is CASSLGTPGLAVYYNEQFF. DNA of the CDR3: TGTGCCAGCAGCTTAGGAACTCCGGGACTAGCGGTATACTACAATGAGCAGTTCTTC.

The chain uses TRBV11-2 and TRBJ2-1, with 8 bases matching TRBD2. The length of the CDR3 is 18 residues. The germline CDR1 and CDR2 sequences are SGHAT and FQNNGV. J was trimmed by 0 bases and V by 0 bases; bases with no gene match: 7. CDR3 protein: CASSLEHPGLGSYNEQFF. CDR3 nucleotides: TGTGCCAGCAGCTTAGAACATCCGGGACTAGGCTCCTACAATGAGCAGTTCTTC.

The genes are TRBV4-3 and TRBJ2-7; a weak D match, TRBD1 (6 bases). The V end lost 4 bases, the J end lost 4 bases, and 17 bases lay between the germline ends. This CDR3 comprises 15 residues. Germline V gene sequence: CDR1 LGHNA, CDR2 YSLEER. CDR3: CASSPSRTAYYEQYF. In DNA, the CDR3 is TGCGCCAGCAGCCCATCCCGGACAGCTTATTACGAGCAGTACTTC.

The genes are TRBV7-6 and TRBJ2-7, with D hard to call. Trimming removed 2 bases from V and 1 base from J, with 6 bases in between. CDR1 is SGHVS and CDR2 is FNYEAQ in the germline V gene. This CDR3 has 13 amino acids. CDR3 sequence (DNA): TGTGCCAGCAGCTTAAAAGAGTCCTACGAGCAGTACTTC. Its protein product is CASSLKESYEQYF.